This entry is about one TCR beta chain. Antigen unknown. This specimen comes from a study of cytomegalovirus exposure and HLA in healthy donors. Across the study: A prior analysis found some 110 million unique TCR beta sequences from 150 million to 200 million T cells. Study-level findings and limits: A later analysis reportedly identified an Asian-associated ancestry cluster as carrying fewer N-insertions than the approximately 670-donor mean. Most TCR sequences were uncommon, yet certain public TCRs appeared in many donors. Later work associated roughly 17,000 TCR beta sequences with HLA alleles at 0.05 false discovery rate.

It was with 60 Vbeta and 13 Jbeta primers that the PCR ran. Libraries were prepared by immunoSEQ multiplex PCR; TCRdb keeps only in-frame clonotypes and omits some of them. The sample includes about 120,000 clones, approximately 80% of them seen just once. The V gene's germline CDR1 is MNHNY and CDR2 SVGAGI (reference sequence). V lost 6 bases, J lost 0 bases, and 11 bases lay in between. This CDR3 is 14 amino acids long. This TCR was sampled from a woman under 40 in good health and CMV-seropositive. V usage is TRBV6-6 and J usage is TRBJ1-1, with D unclear. Sample: PBMCs. This CDR3 reads CASSLRRMNTEAFF. The CDR3 region has the DNA TGTGCCAGCAGCCTCCGGCGGATGAACACTGAAGCTTTCTTT.